Listed below are T cell receptor beta chains from one sample, sequenced in a study of shared clonotypes between healthy human individuals. Method: immunoSEQ multiplex PCR; TCRdb's copy keeps in-frame clones and lacks some. The data hold approximately 500,000 clones, with 90% to 97% observed a single time. The material sequenced was naive CD4+ T cells sorted from blood. The receptors here all came from a woman in her 30s in good health. Both conserved end residues are part of each CDR3. D genes are given only for firm matches.

J gene: TRBJ2-3
D gene: TRBD2
V gene: TRBV28
CDR3 protein: CASMEGGPQDTQYF
CDR3 DNA: TGTGCCAGCATGGAGGGAGGGCCCCAAGATACGCAGTATTTT

J gene: TRBJ1-5
D gene: -
V gene: TRBV6-5
CDR3 protein: CASSQHRRRAQHF
CDR3 DNA: TGTGCCAGCAGCCAACACCGCCGGAGGGCCCAGCATTTT

J gene: TRBJ1-1
D gene: -
V gene: TRBV5-1
CDR3 protein: CASSLVGDTTEAFF
CDR3 DNA: TGCGCCAGCAGCTTGGTGGGTGATACCACTGAAGCTTTCTTT

J gene: TRBJ2-2
D gene: TRBD2
V gene: TRBV28
CDR3 protein: CASSLGMAGTSGRERLTGELFF
CDR3 DNA: TGTGCCAGCAGTTTAGGTATGGCGGGGACTAGCGGGAGGGAGCGGCTCACCGGGGAGCTGTTTTTT

J gene: TRBJ2-3
D gene: -
V gene: TRBV19
CDR3 protein: CASSIGQVPDTQYF
CDR3 DNA: TGTGCCAGTAGTATAGGGCAGGTTCCAGATACGCAGTATTTT

J gene: TRBJ1-2
D gene: -
V gene: TRBV19
CDR3 protein: CASSPSAPFGYTF
CDR3 DNA: TGTGCCAGTAGTCCGTCGGCTCCGTTTGGCTACACCTTC

J gene: TRBJ1-2
D gene: -
V gene: TRBV15
CDR3 protein: CATSSGKASGYTF
CDR3 DNA: TGTGCCACCAGCAGCGGGAAGGCTTCTGGCTACACCTTC

J gene: TRBJ2-3
D gene: -
V gene: TRBV19
CDR3 protein: CASQQGRESSTQYF
CDR3 DNA: TGTGCCAGTCAGCAGGGGAGGGAGTCGTCAACGCAGTATTTT

J gene: TRBJ2-1
D gene: -
V gene: TRBV10-3
CDR3 protein: CAISEQEYNEQFF
CDR3 DNA: TGTGCCATCAGTGAGCAGGAGTACAATGAGCAGTTCTTC

J gene: TRBJ2-7
D gene: TRBD1
V gene: TRBV28
CDR3 protein: CASSPRDRGLAQQYF
CDR3 DNA: TGTGCCAGCAGTCCCCGAGACAGGGGGCTTGCGCAGCAGTACTTC

J gene: TRBJ2-1
D gene: TRBD2
V gene: TRBV29-1
CDR3 protein: CSVPGLALYNEQFF
CDR3 DNA: TGCAGCGTGCCGGGACTAGCGCTTTACAATGAGCAGTTCTTC

J gene: TRBJ2-5
D gene: -
V gene: TRBV27
CDR3 protein: CATQAKWQETQYF
CDR3 DNA: TGTGCCACACAAGCAAAGTGGCAAGAGACCCAGTACTTC

J gene: TRBJ1-2
D gene: -
V gene: TRBV18
CDR3 protein: CASSRVRTDHGYTF
CDR3 DNA: TGTGCCAGCTCACGGGTTAGGACAGACCATGGCTACACCTTC

J gene: TRBJ2-5
D gene: -
V gene: TRBV7-9
CDR3 protein: CASSFLENRNPYF
CDR3 DNA: TGTGCCAGCAGCTTCCTAGAGAACCGGAATCCCTACTTC

J gene: TRBJ1-1
D gene: -
V gene: TRBV5-1
CDR3 protein: CASSPSGKMNTEAFF
CDR3 DNA: TGCGCCAGCAGCCCGTCGGGAAAAATGAACACTGAAGCTTTCTTT

J gene: TRBJ2-1
D gene: TRBD1
V gene: TRBV28
CDR3 protein: CASSLWGQGHEQFF
CDR3 DNA: TGTGCCAGCAGTTTATGGGGACAGGGCCATGAGCAGTTCTTC

J gene: TRBJ1-1
D gene: -
V gene: TRBV6-5
CDR3 protein: CASSYRGKGTEAFF
CDR3 DNA: TGTGCCAGCAGTTATCGAGGAAAGGGCACTGAAGCTTTCTTT